This T cell receptor (beta chain) was observed in a study of T cell responses to AZD1222 COVID-19 vaccine. At the level of the study: Whether given at about 4 or about 12 weeks, second doses were pooled.

Profiling relied on immunoSEQ multiplex PCR, and the TCRdb table lists in-frame clones only, not all of them. The sample contains about 140,000 clones, roughly 92% of which appear only once. On this clone: Antigen specificity is unknown.

Overall study results and limits: Donor demographics were predominantly white British with a female majority; clonal diversity may be underestimated. As reported, nearly half of all spike-specific TCRs target variant regions that are unmutated.

The germline V and J ends were trimmed by 0 bases and 0 bases, with 7 bases remaining between them. Germline lookup yields CDR1 SGHDT and CDR2 YYEEEE. The CDR3 contains 15 residues. The clonotype originates from an adult in good health. This sample comprised peripheral blood, obtained on day 0 of AZD1222 vaccination. This chain links TRBV5-6 with TRBJ1-3; no clear D gene. CDR3 in DNA: TGTGCCAGCAGCTTGGAGCAAAACTCTGGAAACACCATATATTTT. This sequence encodes CASSLEQNSGNTIYF.